Detailed here is one T cell receptor beta chain. This sample is part of a study of tumor T cells in aggressive B-cell lymphoma. Measured with immunoSEQ multiplex PCR; TCRdb has only the in-frame clones, and not every one. The repertoire holds fewer than 6,000 clones, approximately 84% seen once, with 2.5% to 3% in the top ten. Germline V lookup: CDR1 SQVTM, CDR2 ANQGSEA. The CDR3 has 14 residues. Specimen: tumor tissue. This clonotype was sampled from an adult with diffuse large B cell lymphoma. The V gene is TRBV29-1, the J gene TRBJ2-5, with a possible D match to TRBD2 (6 bases). Gene TRBJ2-7 matches the end of the DNA better, so the J call may be wrong. CDR3 DNA sequence: TGCAGCGTTGAAGATTTGGGAGGTCCCTACGAGCAGTACTTC. Residues: CSVEDLGGPYEQYF.